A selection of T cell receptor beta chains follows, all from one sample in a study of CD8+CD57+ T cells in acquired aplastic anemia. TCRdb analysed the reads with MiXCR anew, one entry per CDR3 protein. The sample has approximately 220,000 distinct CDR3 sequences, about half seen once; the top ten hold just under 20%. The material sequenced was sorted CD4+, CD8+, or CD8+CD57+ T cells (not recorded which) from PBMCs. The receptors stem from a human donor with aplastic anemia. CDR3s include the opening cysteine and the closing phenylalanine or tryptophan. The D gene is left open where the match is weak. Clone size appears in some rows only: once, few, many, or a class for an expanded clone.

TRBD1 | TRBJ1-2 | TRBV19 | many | CASSSDRAWGGYTF | TGTGCCAGTAGTTCAGACAGGGCCTGGGGTGGCTACACCTTC
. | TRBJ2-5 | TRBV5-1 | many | CASSLAGAGMVQETQYF | TGCGCCAGCAGCTTGGCCGGGGCAGGAATGGTCCAAGAGACCCAGTACTTC
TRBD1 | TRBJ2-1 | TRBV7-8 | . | CASSSGTGSYNEQFF | TGTGCCAGCAGCTCCGGGACAGGGTCCTACAATGAGCAGTTCTTC
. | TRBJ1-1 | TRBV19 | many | CASSKGAADTEAFF | TGTGCCAGTAGTAAAGGAGCAGCGGACACTGAAGCTTTCTTT
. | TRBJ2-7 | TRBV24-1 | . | CATSVGGVGSYEQYF | TGTGCCACCAGTGTTGGCGGGGTGGGCTCCTACGAGCAGTACTTC
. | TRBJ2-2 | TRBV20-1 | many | CSASGRGGVDTGELFF | TGCAGTGCTAGTGGCAGGGGAGGAGTAGACACCGGGGAGCTGTTTTTT
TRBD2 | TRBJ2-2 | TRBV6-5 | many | CASSYRRRGNGELFF | TGTGCCAGCAGTTACCGGCGGCGGGGGAACGGGGAGCTGTTTTTT
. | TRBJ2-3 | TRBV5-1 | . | CASSYRGDTDTQYF | TGTGCCAGCAGCTACCGGGGAGACACAGATACGCAGTATTTT
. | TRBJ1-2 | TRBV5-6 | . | CASFLRAGNYGYTF | TGTGCCAGCTTCCTAAGGGCAGGCAACTATGGCTACACCTTC
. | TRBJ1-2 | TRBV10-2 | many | CASSESRGYNYGYTF | TGCGCCAGCAGTGAGTCGAGAGGATACAACTATGGCTACACCTTC
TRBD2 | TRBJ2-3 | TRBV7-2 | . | CASSLSSGASTDTQYF | TGTGCCAGCAGCTTATCTAGCGGGGCTAGCACAGATACGCAGTATTTT
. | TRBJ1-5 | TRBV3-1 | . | CASSQDDSYQPQHF | TGTGCCAGCAGCCAAGACGACAGCTATCAGCCCCAGCATTTT
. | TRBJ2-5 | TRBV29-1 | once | CSVVMTGQETQYF | TGCAGCGTTGTGATGACAGGACAAGAGACCCAGTACTTC
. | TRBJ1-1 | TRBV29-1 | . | CSVVRFTEAFF | TGCAGCGTTGTTAGATTCACTGAAGCTTTCTTT
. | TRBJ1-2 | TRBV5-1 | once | CASSLASGERGYTF | TGCGCCAGCAGCTTGGCCTCGGGGGAAAGAGGCTACACCTTC
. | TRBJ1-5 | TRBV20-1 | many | CSAAGRAIERNQPQHF | TGCAGTGCCGCCGGCAGGGCCATCGAGAGGAATCAGCCCCAGCATTTT
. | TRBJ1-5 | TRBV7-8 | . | CASSLGAGTQPQHF | TGTGCCAGCAGCTTAGGGGCAGGGACTCAGCCCCAGCATTTT
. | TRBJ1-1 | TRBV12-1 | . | CASSFWDRGVRSTEAFF | TGTGCCAGCAGCTTTTGGGACAGGGGGGTGAGGAGCACTGAAGCTTTCTTT
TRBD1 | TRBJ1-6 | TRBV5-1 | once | CASSRGTGRRYNSPLHF | TGCGCCAGCAGTAGGGGGACAGGGAGACGGTATAATTCACCCCTCCACTTT
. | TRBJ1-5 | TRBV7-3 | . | CASSLSSAGETQHF | TGTGCCAGCAGCTTAAGCTCAGCTGGGGAGACCCAGCATTTT
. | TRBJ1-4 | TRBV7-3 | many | CASSLIFRTTNEKLFF | TGTGCCAGCAGCTTAATTTTTCGAACAACTAATGAAAAACTGTTTTTT
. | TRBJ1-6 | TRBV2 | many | CASLHRGNVNSPLHF | TGTGCCAGCCTCCACCGGGGGAATGTCAATTCACCCCTCCACTTT
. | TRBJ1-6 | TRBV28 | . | CASSLCTAQGTSPLHF | TGTGCCAGCAGTTTATGCACAGCGCAGGGAACTTCACCCCTCCACTTT
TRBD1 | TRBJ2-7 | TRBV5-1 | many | CASSFGTEIYEQYF | TGCGCCAGCAGCTTCGGGACAGAGATCTACGAGCAGTACTTC
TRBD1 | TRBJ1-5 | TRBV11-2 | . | CASSLDGTDSNQSQHF | TGCGCCAGCAGCTTAGACGGGACAGATAGCAATCAGTCCCAGCATTTT
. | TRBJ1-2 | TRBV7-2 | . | CASSLGALGGYPF | TGTGCCAGCAGCTTAGGGGCCCTCGGCGGCTACCCCTTC
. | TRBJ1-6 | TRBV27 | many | CASSPIWSGPYNSPLHF | TGTGCCAGCAGTCCCATCTGGTCAGGCCCCTATAATTCACCCCTCCACTTT
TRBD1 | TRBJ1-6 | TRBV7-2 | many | CASSLTGTGNSPLHF | TGTGCCAGCAGCTTGACCGGGACAGGGAATTCACCCCTCCACTTT
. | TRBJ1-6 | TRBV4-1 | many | CASSQGSSYNSPLHF | TGCGCCAGCAGCCAAGGGAGCTCCTATAATTCACCCCTCCACTTT
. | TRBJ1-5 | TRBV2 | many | CASRLQTPWGNQPQHF | TGTGCCAGCCGCCTCCAGACTCCATGGGGCAATCAGCCCCAGCATTTT
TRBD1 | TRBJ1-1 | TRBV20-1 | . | CSASKRQGFLRNTEAFF | TGCAGTGCCAGTAAACGACAGGGTTTCTTACGGAACACTGAAGCTTTCTTT
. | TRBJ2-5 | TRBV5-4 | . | CASSIPGRKETQYF | TGTGCCAGCAGTATCCCGGGACGTAAAGAGACCCAGTACTTC
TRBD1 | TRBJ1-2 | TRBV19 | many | CASSYDRERGYTF | TGTGCCAGTAGTTACGACAGGGAGCGTGGCTACACCTTC
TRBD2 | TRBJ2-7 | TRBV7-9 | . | CASLRRGANRYEQYF | TGTGCCAGCCTCCGGCGGGGGGCTAACCGCTACGAGCAGTACTTC
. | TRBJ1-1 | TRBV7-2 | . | CASSLARGGAFF | TGTGCCAGCAGCTTAGCCAGGGGAGGAGCTTTCTTT
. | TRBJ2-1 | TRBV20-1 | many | CSARDRRGAYNEQFF | TGCAGTGCTAGAGATCGAAGGGGAGCCTACAATGAGCAGTTCTTC
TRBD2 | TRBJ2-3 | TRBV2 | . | CASSEGCGGPYTQYF | TGTGCCAGCAGTGAGGGTTGCGGGGGGCCATATACGCAGTATTTT
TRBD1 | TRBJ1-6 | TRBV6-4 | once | CASPSDRADSPLHF | TGTGCCAGCCCTTCTGACAGGGCTGATTCACCCCTCCACTTT
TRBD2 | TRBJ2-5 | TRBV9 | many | CASSGTSGGETQYF | TGTGCCAGCAGCGGGACTAGCGGGGGTGAGACCCAGTACTTC
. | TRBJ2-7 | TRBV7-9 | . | CASSGTGTYEQYF | TGTGCCAGCTCCGGGACGGGGACCTACGAGCAGTACTTC
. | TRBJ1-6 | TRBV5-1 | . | CASSLATANSPLHF | TGCGCCAGCAGCTTGGCTACAGCGAATTCACCCCTCCACTTT
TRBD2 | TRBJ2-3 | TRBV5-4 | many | CASSFRGGPDTQYF | TGTGCCAGCAGCTTCCGGGGGGGCCCAGATACGCAGTATTTT